This TCR beta chain came from a study of shared clonotypes between healthy human individuals. Naive CD8 cells lacked CD45RO, underwent positive selection for CCR7 and left out terminally differentiated effector memory CD45RA+ cells. V gave up 4 bases and J gave up 3 bases, with 19 bases separating them. Germline CDR1 reads MDHEN; CDR2 reads SYDVKM. The CDR3 runs to 17 residues. Sequenced by immunoSEQ multiplex PCR; TCRdb stores in-frame clones only, minus some. The sample shows about 680,000 clones, 92% of them seen only once. The chain has TRBV28 and TRBJ1-5; D ambiguous. The clonotype originates from a man aged 25-40 years in good health. The sequenced sample consisted of naive CD8+ T cells sorted from blood. DNA for the CDR3: TGTGCCAGCAGTTCCCCGGGAGGGATAAGCCTCAATCAGCCCCAGCATTTT. Its translation is CASSSPGGISLNQPQHF.